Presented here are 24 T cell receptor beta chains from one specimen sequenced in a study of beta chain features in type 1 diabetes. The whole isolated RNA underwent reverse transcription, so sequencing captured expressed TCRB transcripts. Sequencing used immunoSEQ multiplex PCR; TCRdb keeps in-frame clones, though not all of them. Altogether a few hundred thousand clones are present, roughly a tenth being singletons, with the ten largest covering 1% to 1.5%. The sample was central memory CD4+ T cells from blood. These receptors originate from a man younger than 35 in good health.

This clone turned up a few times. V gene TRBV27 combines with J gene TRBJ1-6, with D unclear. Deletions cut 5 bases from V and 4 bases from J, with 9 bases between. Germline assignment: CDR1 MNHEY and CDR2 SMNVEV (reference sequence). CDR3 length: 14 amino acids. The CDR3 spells CASSPGSYNSPLHF. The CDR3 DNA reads TGTGCCAGCAGTCCGGGGTCTTATAATTCACCCCTCCACTTT.

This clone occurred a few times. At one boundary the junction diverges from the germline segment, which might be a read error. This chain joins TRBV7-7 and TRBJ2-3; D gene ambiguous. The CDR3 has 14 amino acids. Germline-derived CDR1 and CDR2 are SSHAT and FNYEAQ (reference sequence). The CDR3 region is CASSHLGSTDTQYF. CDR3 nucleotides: TGTGCTAGCAGCCATCTCGGAAGCACAGATACGCAGTATTTT.

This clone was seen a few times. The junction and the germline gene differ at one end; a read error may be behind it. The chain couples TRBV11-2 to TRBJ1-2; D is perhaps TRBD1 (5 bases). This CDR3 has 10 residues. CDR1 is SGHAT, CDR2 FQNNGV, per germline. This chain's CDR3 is CASSQGTIAF. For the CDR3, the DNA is TGTGCCAGCAGCCAAGGGACTATTGCCTTC.

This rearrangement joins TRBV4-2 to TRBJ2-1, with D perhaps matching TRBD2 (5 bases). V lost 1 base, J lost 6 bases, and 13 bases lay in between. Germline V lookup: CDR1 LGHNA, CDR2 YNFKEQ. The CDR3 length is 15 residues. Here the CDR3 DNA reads TGTGCCAGCAGCCAAGGGGGAGCCGGGGTCAATGAGCAGTTCTTC. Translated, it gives CASSQGGAGVNEQFF.

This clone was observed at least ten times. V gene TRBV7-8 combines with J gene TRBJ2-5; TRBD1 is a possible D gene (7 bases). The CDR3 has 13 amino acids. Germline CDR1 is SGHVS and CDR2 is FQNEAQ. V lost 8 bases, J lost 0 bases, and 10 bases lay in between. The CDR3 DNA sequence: TGTGCCAGCGCGGGACAGCACCAAGAGACCCAGTACTTC. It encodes CASAGQHQETQYF.

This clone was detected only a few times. This CDR3 is CAWSDSPGYNEQFF. As DNA, the CDR3 is TGTGCCTGGAGTGACTCCCCGGGGTACAATGAGCAGTTCTTC. The chain employs TRBV30 and TRBJ2-1; D is possibly TRBD2 (5 bases). The germline V gene encodes CDR1 GTSNPN and CDR2 SVGIG (reference sequence). Trimming removed 1 base at V and 4 bases at J, with 11 bases between. The CDR3 is 14 residues long.

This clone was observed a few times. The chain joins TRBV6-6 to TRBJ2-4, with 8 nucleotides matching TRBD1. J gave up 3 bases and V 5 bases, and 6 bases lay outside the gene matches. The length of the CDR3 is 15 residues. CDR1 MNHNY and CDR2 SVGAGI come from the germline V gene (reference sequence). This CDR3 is CASSPGGAGKNIQYF. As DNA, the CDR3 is TGTGCCAGCAGTCCAGGGGGCGCGGGCAAAAACATTCAGTACTTC.

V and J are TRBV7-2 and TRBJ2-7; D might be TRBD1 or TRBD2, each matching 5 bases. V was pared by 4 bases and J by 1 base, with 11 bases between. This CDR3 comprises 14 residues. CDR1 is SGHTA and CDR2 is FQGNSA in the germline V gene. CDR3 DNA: TGTGCCAGCAGCTACGGGACGGAATCCTACGAGCAGTACTTC. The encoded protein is CASSYGTESYEQYF. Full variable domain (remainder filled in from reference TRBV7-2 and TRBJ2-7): GAGVSQSPSNKVTEKGKDVELRCDPISGHTALYWYRQSLGQGLEFLIYFQGNSAPDKSGLPSDRFSAERTGGSVSTLTIQRTQQEDSAVYLCASSYGTESYEQYFGPGTRLTVT.

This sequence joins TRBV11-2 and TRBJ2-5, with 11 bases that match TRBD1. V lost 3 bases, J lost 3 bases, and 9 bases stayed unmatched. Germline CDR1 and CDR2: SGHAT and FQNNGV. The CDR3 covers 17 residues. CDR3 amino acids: CASSLDRGQWGKETQYF. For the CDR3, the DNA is TGTGCCAGCAGCTTGGACAGGGGGCAATGGGGGAAAGAGACCCAGTACTTC.

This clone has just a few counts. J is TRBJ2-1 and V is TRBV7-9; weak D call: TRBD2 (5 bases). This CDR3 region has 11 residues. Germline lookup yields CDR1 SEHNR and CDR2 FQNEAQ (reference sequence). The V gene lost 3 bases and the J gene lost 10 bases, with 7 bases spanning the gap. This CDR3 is CASSLEAEQFF. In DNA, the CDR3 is TGTGCCAGCAGCTTGGAGGCCGAGCAGTTCTTC.

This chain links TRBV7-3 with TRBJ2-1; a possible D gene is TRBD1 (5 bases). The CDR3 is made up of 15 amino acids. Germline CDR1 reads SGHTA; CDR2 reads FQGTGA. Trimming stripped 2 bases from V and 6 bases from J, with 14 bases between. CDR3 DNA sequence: TGTGCCAGCAGCTTAGGGGCTAGGTCTAGCAATGAGCAGTTCTTC. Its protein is CASSLGARSSNEQFF.

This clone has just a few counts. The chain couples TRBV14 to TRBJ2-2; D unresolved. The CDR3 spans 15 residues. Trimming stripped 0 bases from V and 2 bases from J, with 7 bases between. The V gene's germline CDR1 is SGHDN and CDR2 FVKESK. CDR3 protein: CASSQDWGNTGELFF. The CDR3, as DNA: TGTGCCAGCAGCCAAGATTGGGGAAACACCGGGGAGCTGTTTTTT.

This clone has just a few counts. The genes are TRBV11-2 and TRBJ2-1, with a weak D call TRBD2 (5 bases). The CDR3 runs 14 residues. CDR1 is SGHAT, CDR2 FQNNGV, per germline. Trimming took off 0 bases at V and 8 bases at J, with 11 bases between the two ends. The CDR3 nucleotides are TGTGCCAGCAGCTTAGATGCGGCTAGCTATGAGCAGTTCTTC. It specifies CASSLDAASYEQFF.

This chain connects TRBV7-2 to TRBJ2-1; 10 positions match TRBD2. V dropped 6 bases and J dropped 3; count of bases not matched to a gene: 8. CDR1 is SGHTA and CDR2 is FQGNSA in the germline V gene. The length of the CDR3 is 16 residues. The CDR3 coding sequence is TGTGCCAGCAGAGACGCGACTAGCGGGTTCTACAATGAGCAGTTCTTC. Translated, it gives CASRDATSGFYNEQFF.

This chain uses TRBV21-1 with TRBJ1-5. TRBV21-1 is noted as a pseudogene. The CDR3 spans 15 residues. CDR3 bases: TGTGCCAGCAGCACTCAGGACCTCGGCAATCAGCCCCAGCATTTT. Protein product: CASSTQDLGNQPQHF.

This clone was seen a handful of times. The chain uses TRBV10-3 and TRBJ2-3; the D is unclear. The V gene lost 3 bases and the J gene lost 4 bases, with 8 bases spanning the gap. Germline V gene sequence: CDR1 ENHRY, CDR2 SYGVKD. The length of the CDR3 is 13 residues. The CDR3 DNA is TGTGCCATCAGTGACTCGACGGCAGATACGCAGTATTTT. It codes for CAISDSTADTQYF.

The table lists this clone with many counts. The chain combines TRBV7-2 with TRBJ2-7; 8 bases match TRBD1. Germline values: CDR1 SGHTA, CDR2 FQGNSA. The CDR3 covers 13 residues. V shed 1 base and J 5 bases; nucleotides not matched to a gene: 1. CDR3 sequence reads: CASSLGQGNEQYF. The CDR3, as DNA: TGTGCCAGCAGCTTAGGACAGGGGAACGAGCAGTACTTC.

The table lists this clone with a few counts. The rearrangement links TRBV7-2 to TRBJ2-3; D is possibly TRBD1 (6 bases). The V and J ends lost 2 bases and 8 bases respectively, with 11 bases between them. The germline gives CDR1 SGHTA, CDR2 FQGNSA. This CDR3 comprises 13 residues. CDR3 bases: TGTGCCAGCAGCTTATCAGGGGAAGGTACGCAGTATTTT. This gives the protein CASSLSGEGTQYF.

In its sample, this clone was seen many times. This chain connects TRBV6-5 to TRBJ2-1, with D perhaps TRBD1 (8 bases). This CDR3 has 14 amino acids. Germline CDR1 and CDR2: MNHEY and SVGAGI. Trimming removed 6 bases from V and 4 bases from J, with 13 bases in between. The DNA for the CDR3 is TGTGCCAGCAGAGACAGGGGAGGGTACAATGAGCAGTTCTTC. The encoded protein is CASRDRGGYNEQFF.

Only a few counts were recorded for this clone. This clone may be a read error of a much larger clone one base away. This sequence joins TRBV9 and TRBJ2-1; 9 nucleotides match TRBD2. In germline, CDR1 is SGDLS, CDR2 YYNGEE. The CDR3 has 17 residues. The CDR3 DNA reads TGTGCCCGCAGCGAGAGCCCCCAGGGCGGGAGGGCCAATGAGCAGTTCTTC. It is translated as CARSESPQGGRANEQFF.

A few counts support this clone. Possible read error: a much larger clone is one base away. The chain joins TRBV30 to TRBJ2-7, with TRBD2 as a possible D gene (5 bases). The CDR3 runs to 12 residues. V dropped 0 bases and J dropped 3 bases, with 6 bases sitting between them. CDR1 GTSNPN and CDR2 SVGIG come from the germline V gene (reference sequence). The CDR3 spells CAWSVAVYEQYF. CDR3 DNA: TGTGCCTGGAGTGTAGCGGTCTACGAGCAGTACTTC.

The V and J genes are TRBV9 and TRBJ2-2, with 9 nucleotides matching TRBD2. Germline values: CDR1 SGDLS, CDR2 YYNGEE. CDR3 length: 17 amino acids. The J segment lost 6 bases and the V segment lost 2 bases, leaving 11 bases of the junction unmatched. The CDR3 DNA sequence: TGTGCCAGCAGCGTTAGCGCCGGGACTAGCAGTCCCGGGGAGCTGTTTTTT. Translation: CASSVSAGTSSPGELFF.

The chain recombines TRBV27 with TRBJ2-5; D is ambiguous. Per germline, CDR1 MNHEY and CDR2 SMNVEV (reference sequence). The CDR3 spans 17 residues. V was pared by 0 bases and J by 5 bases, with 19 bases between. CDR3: CASSLSGSIGRAETQYF. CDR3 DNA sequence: TGTGCCAGCAGTTTATCGGGCTCTATCGGGCGTGCGGAGACCCAGTACTTC.

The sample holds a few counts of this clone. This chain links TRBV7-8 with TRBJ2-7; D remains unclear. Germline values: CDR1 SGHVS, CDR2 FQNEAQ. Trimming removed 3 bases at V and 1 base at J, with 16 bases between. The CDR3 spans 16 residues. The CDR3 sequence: CASSFSTRSISYEQYF. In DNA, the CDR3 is TGTGCCAGCAGCTTTAGTACCCGGTCGATTTCCTACGAGCAGTACTTC.